This T cell receptor (beta chain) was recorded in a study of cytomegalovirus exposure and HLA in healthy donors. The study, taken as a whole, reports: According to a later analysis, donors in an Asian-associated ancestry cluster reportedly had fewer N-insertions than the roughly 660-donor mean. Despite most TCR sequences being rare, some public TCRs occurred in many donors.

It was with 60 Vbeta and 13 Jbeta primers that the PCR ran. Method: immunoSEQ multiplex PCR; TCRdb's copy keeps in-frame clones and lacks some. The repertoire holds roughly 120,000 clones, 80% seen once, with 8.5% to 10% in the top ten. Trimming at V came to 1 base and at J to 1 base, leaving 3 bases not matched to a gene. Germline assignment: CDR1 MNHEY and CDR2 SVGAGI. The CDR3 is 16 amino acids. A remark on this clone: What it binds is unknown.

This clonotype originated in a female donor in good health and CMV-seropositive. The chain carries TRBV6-5 and TRBJ2-2, with 7 bases lining up with TRBD1. Sequencing was performed on PBMCs. CDR3 residues: CASSYWTGLNTGELFF. The CDR3 bases are TGTGCCAGCAGTTACTGGACAGGCCTGAACACCGGGGAGCTGTTTTTT.